One sample yielded the 7 T cell receptor beta chains listed below, sequenced in a study of patients and donors after allogeneic stem cell transplantation. TCRdb re-analysed the RT-PCR reads in MiXCR, keeping a single row per CDR3 protein. The sample yields tens of thousands of distinct CDR3 sequences, under 50% seen once. What was sequenced was blood, either unsorted or a sorted T cell fraction (not recorded which). The receptors derive from a human donor who was either an allogeneic HSCT recipient or a stem cell or donor lymphocyte infusion donor (not recorded which). It is not recorded whose cells these are; they may come from a transplant donor.

This clonotype occurred a few times. This rearrangement joins TRBV2 to TRBJ1-6, with D unresolved. Per germline, CDR1 SNHLY and CDR2 FYNNEI. Trimming took off 7 bases at V and 0 bases at J, with 13 bases between the two ends. The CDR3 runs to 16 residues. CDR3 DNA: TGTGCCAGCACCGAGACACTTCCCTCCTATAATTCACCCCTCCACTTT. Protein product: CASTETLPSYNSPLHF.

The rearrangement uses TRBV6-2 or TRBV6-3 and TRBJ1-1; no firm D call. There are 15 residues in the CDR3. V shed 6 bases and J shed 0 bases, with 14 bases lying between them. Germline CDR1 MNHEY, CDR2 SVGEGT. CDR3 loop: CASSQRREMNTEAFF. The CDR3 DNA sequence: TGTGCCAGCAGCCAACGACGGGAAATGAACACTGAAGCTTTCTTT.

The CDR3 DNA reads as TGTGCCATCAGTGAGGGCGACCTGTACAATGAGCAGTTCTTC. Protein sequence: CAISEGDLYNEQFF. The J gene is TRBJ2-1, the V gene TRBV10-3; D gene ambiguous. Germline V CDR1 and CDR2: ENHRY, SYGVKD. CDR3 length: 14 amino acids. Deletions cut 2 bases from V and 4 bases from J, with 9 bases between.

The chain couples TRBV28 to TRBJ2-3, with D possibly called TRBD1 or TRBD2 (5 bases each). The CDR3 sequence is 15 residues long. V lost 2 bases and J 6 bases, leaving 15 bases between the germline ends. Germline assignment: CDR1 MDHEN and CDR2 SYDVKM. The CDR3 region is CASSLDGPREDTQYF. The CDR3 DNA reads as TGTGCCAGCAGTTTAGACGGCCCCAGGGAGGATACGCAGTATTTT.

The table lists this clonotype with a few counts. The J gene is TRBJ1-2, the V gene TRBV12-3 or TRBV12-4, with D uncertain. CDR3 length: 14 amino acids. With 1 base removed from V and 8 bases from J, the gap between germline ends came to 14 bases. This chain's CDR3 is CASSLVRASDGYTF. DNA for the CDR3: TGTGCCAGCAGTTTAGTGAGGGCGTCGGACGGCTACACCTTC.

This chain connects TRBV15 to TRBJ1-1; 7 bases map to TRBD1. After removal of 0 bases from V and 4 bases from J, the junction contained 5 bases not matched to a gene. The length of the CDR3 is 15 residues. CDR1 is LNHNV and CDR2 is YYDKDF in the germline V gene (reference sequence). Here the CDR3 reads CATSRDPTGFTEAFF. CDR3 coding DNA: TGTGCCACCAGCAGAGATCCGACAGGGTTCACTGAAGCTTTCTTT.

The V and J genes are TRBV9 and TRBJ2-4; 9 positions match TRBD1. Germline V CDR1 and CDR2: SGDLS, YYNGEE. V gave up 3 bases and J gave up 3 bases; unmatched junction bases: 10. The CDR3 sequence is 17 residues long. In nucleotides, the CDR3 is TGTGCCAGCAGCGGAGGAACAGGGGGCCGGGACAAAAACATTCAGTACTTC. Translating it yields CASSGGTGGRDKNIQYF.